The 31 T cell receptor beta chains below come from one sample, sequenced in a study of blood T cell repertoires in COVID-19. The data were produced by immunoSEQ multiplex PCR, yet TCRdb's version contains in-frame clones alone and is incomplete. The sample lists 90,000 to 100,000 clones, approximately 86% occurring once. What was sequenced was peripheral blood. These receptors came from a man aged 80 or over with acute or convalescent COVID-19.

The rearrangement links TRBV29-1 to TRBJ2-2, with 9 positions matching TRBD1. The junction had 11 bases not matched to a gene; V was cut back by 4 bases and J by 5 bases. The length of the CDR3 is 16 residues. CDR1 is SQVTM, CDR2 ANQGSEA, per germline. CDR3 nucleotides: TGCAGCGTTGGCCGAGGGGGGACAGGGTTAACCGGGGAGCTGTTTTTT. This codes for CSVGRGGTGLTGELFF.

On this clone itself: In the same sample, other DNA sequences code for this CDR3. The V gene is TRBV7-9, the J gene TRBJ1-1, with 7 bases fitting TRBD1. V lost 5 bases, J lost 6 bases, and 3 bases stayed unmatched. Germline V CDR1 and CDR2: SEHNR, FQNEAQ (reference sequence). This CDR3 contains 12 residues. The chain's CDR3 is CASSSQGAEAFF. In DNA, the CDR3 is TGTGCCAGCAGCAGCCAGGGGGCTGAAGCTTTCTTT.

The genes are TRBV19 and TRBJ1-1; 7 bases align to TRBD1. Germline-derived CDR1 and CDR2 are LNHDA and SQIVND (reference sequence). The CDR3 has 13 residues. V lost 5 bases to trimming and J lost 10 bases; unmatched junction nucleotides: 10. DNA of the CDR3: TGTGCCAGTAGTTTTGGCGAGGGGGCGCGAGCTTTCTTT. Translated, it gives CASSFGEGARAFF.

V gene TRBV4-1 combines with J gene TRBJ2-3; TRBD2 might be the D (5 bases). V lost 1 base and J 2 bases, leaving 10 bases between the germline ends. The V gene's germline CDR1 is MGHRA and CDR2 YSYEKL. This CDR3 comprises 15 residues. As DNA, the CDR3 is TGCGCCAGCAGCCAAGTAGGACTTAACACAGATACGCAGTATTTT. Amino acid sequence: CASSQVGLNTDTQYF.

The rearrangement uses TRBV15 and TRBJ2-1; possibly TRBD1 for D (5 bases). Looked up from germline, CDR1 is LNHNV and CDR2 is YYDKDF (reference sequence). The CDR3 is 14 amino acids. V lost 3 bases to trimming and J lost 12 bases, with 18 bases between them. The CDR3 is CATSSTGVLAGQFF. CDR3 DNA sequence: TGTGCCACCAGCAGCACAGGTGTCCTTGCTGGGCAGTTCTTC.

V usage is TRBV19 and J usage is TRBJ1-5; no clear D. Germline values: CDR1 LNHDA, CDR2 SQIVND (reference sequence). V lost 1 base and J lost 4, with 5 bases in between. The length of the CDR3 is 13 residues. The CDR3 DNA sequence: TGTGCCAGTAGTATAGGAGTGAATCAGCCCCAGCATTTT. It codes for CASSIGVNQPQHF.

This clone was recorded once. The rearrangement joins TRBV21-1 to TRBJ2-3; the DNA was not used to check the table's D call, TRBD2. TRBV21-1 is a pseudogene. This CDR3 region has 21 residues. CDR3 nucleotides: TGTGCCAGCAGCAAATCTTCCCCACCCACCTACCGGGAGGGAAAGGGGGATACGCAGTATTTT. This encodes CASSKSSPPTYREGKGDTQYF.

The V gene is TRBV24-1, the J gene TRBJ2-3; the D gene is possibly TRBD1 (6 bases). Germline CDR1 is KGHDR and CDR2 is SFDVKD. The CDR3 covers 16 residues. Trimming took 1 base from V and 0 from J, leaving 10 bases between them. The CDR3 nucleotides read TGTGCCACCAGTGATTTAGGACAGTTAAGCACAGATACGCAGTATTTT. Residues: CATSDLGQLSTDTQYF.

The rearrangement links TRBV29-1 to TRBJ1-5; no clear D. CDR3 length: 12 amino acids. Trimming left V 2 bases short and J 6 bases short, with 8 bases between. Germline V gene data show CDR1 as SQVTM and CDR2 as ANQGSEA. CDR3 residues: CSVENPGQPQHF. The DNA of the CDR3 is TGCAGCGTTGAAAATCCGGGTCAGCCCCAGCATTTT.

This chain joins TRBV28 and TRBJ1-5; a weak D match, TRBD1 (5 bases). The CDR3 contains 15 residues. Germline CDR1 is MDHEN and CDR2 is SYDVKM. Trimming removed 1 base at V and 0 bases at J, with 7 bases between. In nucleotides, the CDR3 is TGTGCCAGCAGTTTATCGGGGGGTAGCAATCAGCCCCAGCATTTT. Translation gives CASSLSGGSNQPQHF.

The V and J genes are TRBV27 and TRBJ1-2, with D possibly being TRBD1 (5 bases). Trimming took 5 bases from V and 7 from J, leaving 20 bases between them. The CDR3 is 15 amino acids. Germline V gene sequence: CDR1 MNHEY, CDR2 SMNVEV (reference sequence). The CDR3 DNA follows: TGTGCCAGCAGTACGGCGCAGGGCGACTCTGTTGGCTACACCTTC. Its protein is CASSTAQGDSVGYTF.

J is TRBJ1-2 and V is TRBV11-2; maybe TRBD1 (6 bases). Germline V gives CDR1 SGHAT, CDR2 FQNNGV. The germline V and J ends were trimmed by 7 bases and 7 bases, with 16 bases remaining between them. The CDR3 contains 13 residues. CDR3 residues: CASTGTRGGGYTF. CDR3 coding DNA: TGTGCCAGCACCGGAACCAGGGGCGGTGGCTACACCTTC.

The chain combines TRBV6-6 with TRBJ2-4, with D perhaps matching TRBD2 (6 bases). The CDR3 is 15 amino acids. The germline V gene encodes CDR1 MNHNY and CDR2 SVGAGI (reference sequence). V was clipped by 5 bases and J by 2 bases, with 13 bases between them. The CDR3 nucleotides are TGTGCCAGCAGTGACGGGGGAGTCCCCAAAAACATTCAGTACTTC. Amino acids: CASSDGGVPKNIQYF.

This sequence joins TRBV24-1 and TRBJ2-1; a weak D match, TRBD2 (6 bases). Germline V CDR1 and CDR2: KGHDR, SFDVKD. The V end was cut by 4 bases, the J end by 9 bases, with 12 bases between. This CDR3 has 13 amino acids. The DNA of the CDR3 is TGTGCCACCAGTGACCCGGGACTCACTGAGCAGTTCTTC. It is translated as CATSDPGLTEQFF.

CDR3 coding DNA: TGTGCCAGCAGCGCGGGACTAGCGGGAGGCGCTTCCTACAATGAGCAGTTCTTC. Translated, it gives CASSAGLAGGASYNEQFF. The V gene is TRBV9, the J gene TRBJ2-1, with 15 bases aligning to TRBD2. Germline values: CDR1 SGDLS, CDR2 YYNGEE. V trimming: 3 bases; J trimming: 1 base; junction bases outside the gene matches: 5. The CDR3 covers 18 residues.

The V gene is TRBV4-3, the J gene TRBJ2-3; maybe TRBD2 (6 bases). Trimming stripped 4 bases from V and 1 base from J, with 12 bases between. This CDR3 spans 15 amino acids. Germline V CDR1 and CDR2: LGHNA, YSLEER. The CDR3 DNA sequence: TGCGCCAGCAGCCCTGGCGGGGTGGGCACAGATACGCAGTATTTT. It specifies CASSPGGVGTDTQYF.

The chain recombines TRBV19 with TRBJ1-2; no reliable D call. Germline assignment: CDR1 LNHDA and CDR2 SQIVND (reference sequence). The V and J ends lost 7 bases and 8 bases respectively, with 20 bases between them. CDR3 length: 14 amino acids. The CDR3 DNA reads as TGTGCCAGTATCGCCCCGGGAGGGCTGAGCGGCTACACCTTC. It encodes CASIAPGGLSGYTF.

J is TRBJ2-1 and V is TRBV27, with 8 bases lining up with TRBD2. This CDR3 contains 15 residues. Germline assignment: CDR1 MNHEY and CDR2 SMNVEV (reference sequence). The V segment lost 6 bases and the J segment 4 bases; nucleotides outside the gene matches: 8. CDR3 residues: CASSPLAEAYNEQFF. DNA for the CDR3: TGTGCCAGCAGCCCACTAGCGGAGGCATACAATGAGCAGTTCTTC.

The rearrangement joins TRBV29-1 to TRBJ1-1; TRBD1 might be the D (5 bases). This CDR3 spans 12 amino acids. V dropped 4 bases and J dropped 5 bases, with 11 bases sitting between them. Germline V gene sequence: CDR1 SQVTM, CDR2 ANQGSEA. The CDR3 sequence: CSVGLRGTEAFF. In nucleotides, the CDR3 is TGCAGCGTTGGTTTGCGGGGGACTGAAGCTTTCTTT.

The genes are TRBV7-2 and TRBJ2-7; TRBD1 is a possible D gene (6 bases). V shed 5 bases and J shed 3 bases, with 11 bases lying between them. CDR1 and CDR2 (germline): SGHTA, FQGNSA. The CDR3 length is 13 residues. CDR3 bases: TGTGCCAGCAGCACTGGACAGTTCTACGAGCAGTACTTC. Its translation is CASSTGQFYEQYF.

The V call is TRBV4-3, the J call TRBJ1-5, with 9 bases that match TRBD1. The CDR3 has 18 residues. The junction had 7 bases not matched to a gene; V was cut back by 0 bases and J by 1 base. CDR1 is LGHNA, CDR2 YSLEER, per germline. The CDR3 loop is CASSQEAAGQGSNQPQHF. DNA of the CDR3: TGCGCCAGCAGCCAAGAAGCAGCCGGACAGGGGAGCAATCAGCCCCAGCATTTT.

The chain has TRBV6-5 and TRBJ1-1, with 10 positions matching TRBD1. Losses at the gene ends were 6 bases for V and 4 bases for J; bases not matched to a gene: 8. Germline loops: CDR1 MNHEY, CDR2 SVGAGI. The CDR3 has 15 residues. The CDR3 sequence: CASRTTGGAGTEAFF. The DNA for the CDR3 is TGTGCCAGCAGGACGACAGGGGGCGCGGGCACTGAAGCTTTCTTT.

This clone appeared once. CDR3 in DNA: TGTGCCAGCAGCGTGGAGGGTAAATCTTACAATGAGCAGTTCTTC. Translation: CASSVEGKSYNEQFF. V usage is TRBV9 and J usage is TRBJ2-1, with D tentatively TRBD2 (6 bases). CDR1 is SGDLS and CDR2 is YYNGEE in the germline V gene. Trimming removed 2 bases from V and 4 bases from J, with 13 bases in between. This CDR3 contains 15 residues.

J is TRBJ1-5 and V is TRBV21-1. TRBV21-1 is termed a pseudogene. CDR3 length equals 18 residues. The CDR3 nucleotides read TGTGCCAGCAGCAAAGCGCGGTGGCAACAAGGTATTCGACAGCCCCAGCATTTT. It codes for CASSKARWQQGIRQPQHF.

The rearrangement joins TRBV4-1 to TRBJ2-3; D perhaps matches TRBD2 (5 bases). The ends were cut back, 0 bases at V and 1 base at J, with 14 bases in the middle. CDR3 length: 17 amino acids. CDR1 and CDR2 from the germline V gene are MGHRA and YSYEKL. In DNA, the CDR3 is TGCGCCAGCAGCCAAGAGTCCGGACTTTCAGGCACAGATACGCAGTATTTT. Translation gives CASSQESGLSGTDTQYF.

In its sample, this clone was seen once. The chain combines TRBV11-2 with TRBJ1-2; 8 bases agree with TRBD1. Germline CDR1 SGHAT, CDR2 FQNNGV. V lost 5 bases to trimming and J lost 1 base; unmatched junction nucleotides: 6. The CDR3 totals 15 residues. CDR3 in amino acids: CASSPTGQVNYGYTF. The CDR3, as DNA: TGTGCCAGCAGCCCGACGGGACAGGTTAACTATGGCTACACCTTC.

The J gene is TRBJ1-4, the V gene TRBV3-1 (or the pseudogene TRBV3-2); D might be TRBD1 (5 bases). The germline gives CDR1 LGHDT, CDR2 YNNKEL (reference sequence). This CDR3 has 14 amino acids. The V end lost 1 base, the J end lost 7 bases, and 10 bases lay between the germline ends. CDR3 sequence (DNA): TGTGCCAGCAGCCAAGTCGCGGGGCGTGAAAAACTGTTTTTT. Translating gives CASSQVAGREKLFF.

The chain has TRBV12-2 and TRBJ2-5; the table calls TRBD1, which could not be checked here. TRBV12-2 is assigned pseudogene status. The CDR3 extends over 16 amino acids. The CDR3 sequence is CASRLPRDRGSETQYF. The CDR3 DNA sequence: TGTGCAAGTCGCTTACCGCGGGACAGGGGGAGTGAGACCCAGTACTTC.

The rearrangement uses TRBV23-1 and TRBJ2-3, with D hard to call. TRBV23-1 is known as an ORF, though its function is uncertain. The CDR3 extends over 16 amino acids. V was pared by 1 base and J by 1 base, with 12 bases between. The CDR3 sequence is CASSQFRLDCTDTQYF. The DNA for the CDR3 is TGCGCCAGCAGTCAATTCAGATTAGACTGCACAGATACGCAGTATTTT.

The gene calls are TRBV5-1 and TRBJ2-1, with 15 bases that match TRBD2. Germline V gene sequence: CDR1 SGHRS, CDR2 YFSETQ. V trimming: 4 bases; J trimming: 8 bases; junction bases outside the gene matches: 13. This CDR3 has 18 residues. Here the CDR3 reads CASSTGLAGGPRVDEQFF. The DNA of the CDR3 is TGCGCCAGCAGCACAGGACTAGCGGGAGGGCCCAGGGTGGATGAGCAGTTCTTC.

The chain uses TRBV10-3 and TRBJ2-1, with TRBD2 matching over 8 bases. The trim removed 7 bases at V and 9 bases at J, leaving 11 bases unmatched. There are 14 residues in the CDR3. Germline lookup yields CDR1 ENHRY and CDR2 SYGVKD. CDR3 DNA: TGTGCCATCAAGCTAGCGGGTACTGTAGGTGAGCAGTTCTTC. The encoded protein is CAIKLAGTVGEQFF.